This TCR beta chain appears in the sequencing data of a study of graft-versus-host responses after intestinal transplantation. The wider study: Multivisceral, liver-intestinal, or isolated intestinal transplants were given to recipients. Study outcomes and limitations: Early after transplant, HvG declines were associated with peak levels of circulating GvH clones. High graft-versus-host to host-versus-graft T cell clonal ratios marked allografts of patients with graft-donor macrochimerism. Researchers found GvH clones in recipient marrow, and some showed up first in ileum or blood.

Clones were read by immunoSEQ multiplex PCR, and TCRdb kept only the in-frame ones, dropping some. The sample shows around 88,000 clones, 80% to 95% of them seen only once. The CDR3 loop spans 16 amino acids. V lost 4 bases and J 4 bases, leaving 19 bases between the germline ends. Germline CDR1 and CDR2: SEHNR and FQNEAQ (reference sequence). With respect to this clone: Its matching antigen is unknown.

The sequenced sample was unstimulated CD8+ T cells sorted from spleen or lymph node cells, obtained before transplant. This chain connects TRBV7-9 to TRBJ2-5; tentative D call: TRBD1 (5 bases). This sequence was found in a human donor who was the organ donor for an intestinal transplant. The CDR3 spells CASSSPRVSWAETQYF. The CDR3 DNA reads TGTGCCAGCAGCTCCCCCAGGGTTAGCTGGGCAGAGACCCAGTACTTC.